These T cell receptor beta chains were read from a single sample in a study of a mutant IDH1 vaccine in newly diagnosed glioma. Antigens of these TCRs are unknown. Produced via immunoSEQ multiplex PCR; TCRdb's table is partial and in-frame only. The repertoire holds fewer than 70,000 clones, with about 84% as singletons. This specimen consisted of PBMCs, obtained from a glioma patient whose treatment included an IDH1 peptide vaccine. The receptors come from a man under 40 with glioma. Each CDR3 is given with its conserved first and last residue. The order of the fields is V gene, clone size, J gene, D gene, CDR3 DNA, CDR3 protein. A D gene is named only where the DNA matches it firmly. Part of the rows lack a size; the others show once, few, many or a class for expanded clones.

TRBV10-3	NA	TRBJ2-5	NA	TGTGCCATCAGTGAGTCGAGGGAGAAAGAGACCCAGTACTTC	CAISESREKETQYF
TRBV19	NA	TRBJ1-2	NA	TGTGCCAGCCCCAACGCCGACCCCGCGTCGGAAGGCTACACCTTC	CASPNADPASEGYTF
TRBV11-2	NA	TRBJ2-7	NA	TGTGCCAGCAGCACCCACAGGGGGAGGGCCTACGAGCAGTACTTC	CASSTHRGRAYEQYF
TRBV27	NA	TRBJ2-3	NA	TGTGCCAGCAGTTTACGGCAGTTCACAGATACGCAGTATTTT	CASSLRQFTDTQYF
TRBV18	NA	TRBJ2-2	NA	TGTGCCAGCTCACCTGCAGGGGCCGGGGAGCTGTTTTTT	CASSPAGAGELFF
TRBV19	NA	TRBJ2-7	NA	TGTGCCAGTAGTATTGGACCACTACCCTCCTACGAGCAGTACTTC	CASSIGPLPSYEQYF
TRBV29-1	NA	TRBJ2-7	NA	TGCAGCGCTACCGACAACTCGGCGGAACAGTACTTC	CSATDNSAEQYF
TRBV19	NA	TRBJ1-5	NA	TGTGCCAGTAGTAATGGACGGGGGGACTATCAGCCCCAGCATTTT	CASSNGRGDYQPQHF
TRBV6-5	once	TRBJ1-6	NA	TGTGCCAGCAGTTACCGGGTCCGGAATTCACCCCTCCACTTT	CASSYRVRNSPLHF
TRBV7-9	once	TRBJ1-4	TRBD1	TGTGCCAGCAGCTTAGGGGACAGGGGAAGCGAAAAACTGTTTTTT	CASSLGDRGSEKLFF
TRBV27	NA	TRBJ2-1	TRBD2	TGTGCCAGCAGTTTTTCCGGACTAGCGAGGAATGAGCAGTTCTTC	CASSFSGLARNEQFF
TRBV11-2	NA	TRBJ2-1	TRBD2	TGTGCCAGCAGCTTAAGTCTAGCGGTAAACAATGAGCAGTTCTTC	CASSLSLAVNNEQFF
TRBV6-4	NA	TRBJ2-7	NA	TGTGCCAGATCAGAACCCTACGAGCAGTACTTC	CARSEPYEQYF
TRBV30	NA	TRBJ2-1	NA	TGTGCCTGGAGTGTGGGTGGTTTCTACGAGCAGTTCTTC	CAWSVGGFYEQFF
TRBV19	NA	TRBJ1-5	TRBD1	TGTGCCAGTAGTCTTGGAGGGGGCGGTTTTCAGCCCCAGCATTTT	CASSLGGGGFQPQHF
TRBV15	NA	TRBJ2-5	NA	TGTGCCACCAGCAGAGATAGGGCGACCCAGTACTTC	CATSRDRATQYF
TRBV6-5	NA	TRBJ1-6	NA	TGTGCCAGCAGTCCATCCAGGGTAGGAGGATCACCCCTCCACTTT	CASSPSRVGGSPLHF
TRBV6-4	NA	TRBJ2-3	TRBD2	TGTGCCAGCAGTGACCGTAGCCTACTTGCGGGGGGCGTTGATACGCAGTATTTT	CASSDRSLLAGGVDTQYF
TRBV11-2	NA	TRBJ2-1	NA	TGTGCCAGCAGCTCGAAAGGGGGTCAGGGTGGTAGCTCCTACAATGAGCAGTTCTTC	CASSSKGGQGGSSYNEQFF
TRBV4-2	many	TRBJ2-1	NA	TGTGCCAGCAGTGTTACTAGCCCTTCCTACAATGAGCAGTTCTTC	CASSVTSPSYNEQFF
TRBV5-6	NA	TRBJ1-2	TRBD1	TGTGCCAGCACGTACGACAGGGGGAACTATGGCTACACCTTC	CASTYDRGNYGYTF
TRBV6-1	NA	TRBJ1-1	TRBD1	TGTGCCAGCACTCAGCCGGGACAGGGAACTGAAGCTTTCTTT	CASTQPGQGTEAFF
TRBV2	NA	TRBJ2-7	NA	TGTGCCAGCAGATCAGAGAGGGTTAGGTACGAGCAGTACTTC	CASRSERVRYEQYF
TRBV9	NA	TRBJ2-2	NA	TGTGCCAGCAGCGTCAGTCAGGAGGTGACCGGGGAGCTGTTTTTT	CASSVSQEVTGELFF
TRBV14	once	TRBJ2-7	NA	TGTGCCAGCAGCCAAGGGGTCGGGGTCAGCTACGAGCAGTACTTC	CASSQGVGVSYEQYF
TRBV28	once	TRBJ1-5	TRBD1	TGTGCCAGCAGTACAGGGGGGGAGCATCAGCCCCAGCATTTT	CASSTGGEHQPQHF
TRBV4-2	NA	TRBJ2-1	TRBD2	TGTGCCAGCAGCCAAGGTGTTCTAGCGGGATTCTCCTACAATGAGCAGTTCTTC	CASSQGVLAGFSYNEQFF
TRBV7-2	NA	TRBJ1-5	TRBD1	TGTACCAGCAGCCTGACAGGGCTCAGCAATCAGCCCCAGCATTTT	CTSSLTGLSNQPQHF
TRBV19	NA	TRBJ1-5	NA	TGTGCCAGTAGTATAAGGTTGTACAATCAGCCCCAGCATTTT	CASSIRLYNQPQHF
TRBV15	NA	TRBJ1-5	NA	TGTGCCACCAGCGGGGGCGGGAATCAGCCCCAGCATTTT	CATSGGGNQPQHF
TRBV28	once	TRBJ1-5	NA	TGTGCCAGCACCCCAGCGGCTGCTTATAGCAATCAGCCCCAGCATTTT	CASTPAAAYSNQPQHF
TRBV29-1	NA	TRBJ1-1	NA	TGCAGCGTCGCCCTACTACTTAACACTGAAGCTTTCTTT	CSVALLLNTEAFF
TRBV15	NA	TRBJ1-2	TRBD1	TGTGCCACCAGCAGAGATAGGACAGGGTATGGCTACACCTTC	CATSRDRTGYGYTF
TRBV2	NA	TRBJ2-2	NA	TGTGCCAGCAGTGACCCCGGGGAGCTGTTTTTT	CASSDPGELFF
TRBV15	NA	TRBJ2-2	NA	TGTGCCACCAGCACGTCTAGGGTGAACACCGGGGAGCTGTTTTTT	CATSTSRVNTGELFF
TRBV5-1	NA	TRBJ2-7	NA	TGCGCCAGCAGCCCCGGCGGGACAGATAACTACGAGCAGTACTTC	CASSPGGTDNYEQYF
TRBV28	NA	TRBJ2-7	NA	TGTGCCACGTGCCCTCAAAACAGGTTCCCCTACGAGCAGTACTTC	CATCPQNRFPYEQYF
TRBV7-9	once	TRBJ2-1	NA	TGTGCCAGCAGCAATGAAGCCGGGACTCCTCCCAATGAGCAGTTCTTC	CASSNEAGTPPNEQFF
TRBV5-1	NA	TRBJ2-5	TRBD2	TGCGCCAGCAGCTGGGGTCCTAGCGGAGAGACCCAGTACTTC	CASSWGPSGETQYF
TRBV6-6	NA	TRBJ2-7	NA	TGTGCCAGCAGTTACCGGAGCCACGAGCAGTACTTC	CASSYRSHEQYF
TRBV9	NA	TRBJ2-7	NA	TGTGCCAGCAGCGCGTCAGTAGTAGGGGTCTCCTACGAGCAGTACTTC	CASSASVVGVSYEQYF
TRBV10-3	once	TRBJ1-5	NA	TGTGCCAGCCAGGCTGTTGGCTATAGCAATCAGCCCCAGCATTTT	CASQAVGYSNQPQHF
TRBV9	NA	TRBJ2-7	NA	TGTGCCAGCAGCCTCTCCTACGAGCAGTACTTC	CASSLSYEQYF
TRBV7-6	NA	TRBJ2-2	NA	TGTGCCAGCAGCGCCCGGGCAGTTACCGGGGAGCTGTTTTTT	CASSARAVTGELFF
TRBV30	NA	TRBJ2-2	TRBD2	TGTGCCTGGGGGGGGGCGAACACCGGGGAGCTGTTTTTT	CAWGGANTGELFF
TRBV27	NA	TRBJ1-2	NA	TGTGCCAGCAGTTTACGGGGGACCTATGGCTACACCTTC	CASSLRGTYGYTF
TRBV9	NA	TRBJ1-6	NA	TGTGCCAGCAGCCCTCATCGTACCCCGGGACGAGATAATTCACCCCTCCACTTT	CASSPHRTPGRDNSPLHF
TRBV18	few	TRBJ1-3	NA	TGTGCCAGCTCACCCAGACAGAATGGAAACACCATATATTTT	CASSPRQNGNTIYF
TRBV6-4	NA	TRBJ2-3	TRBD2	TGTGCCAGCAGAAGGACTAGCGGGACGGTAGATACGCAGTATTTT	CASRRTSGTVDTQYF
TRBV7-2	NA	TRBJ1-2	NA	TGTGCCAGCAGCTTAGCGGGACACTATGGCTACACCTTC	CASSLAGHYGYTF
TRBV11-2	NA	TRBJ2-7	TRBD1	TGTGCCAGCAGCTTAACCCGGACAGGGAACGAGCAGTACTTC	CASSLTRTGNEQYF
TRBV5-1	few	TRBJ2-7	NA	TGCGCCAGCAGCCTACCTGGGGCCTCCTACGAGCAGTACTTC	CASSLPGASYEQYF
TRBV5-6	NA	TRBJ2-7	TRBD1	TGTGCCAGCAGCCTTTCGGGGGACAGGGACAACTACGAGCAGTACTTC	CASSLSGDRDNYEQYF
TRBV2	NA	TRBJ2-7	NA	TGTGCCAGTAAAAAGCCCCCTCGCCTCTACGAGCAGTACTTC	CASKKPPRLYEQYF
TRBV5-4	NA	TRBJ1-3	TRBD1	TGTGCCAGCAGCCTAACGGGACAGGCCAGCTCTGGAAACACCATATATTTT	CASSLTGQASSGNTIYF
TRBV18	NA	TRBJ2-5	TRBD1	TGTGCCAGCTCACCAAACAGGGGGCCCCAAGAGACCCAGTACTTC	CASSPNRGPQETQYF
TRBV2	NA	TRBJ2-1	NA	TGTGCCAGCAGTGAGGTGGGAGTCACGGATGAGCAGTTCTTC	CASSEVGVTDEQFF
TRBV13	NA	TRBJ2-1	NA	TGTGCCAGCAGCTTAGGCGGCAGCTCCTACAATGAGCAGTTCTTC	CASSLGGSSYNEQFF